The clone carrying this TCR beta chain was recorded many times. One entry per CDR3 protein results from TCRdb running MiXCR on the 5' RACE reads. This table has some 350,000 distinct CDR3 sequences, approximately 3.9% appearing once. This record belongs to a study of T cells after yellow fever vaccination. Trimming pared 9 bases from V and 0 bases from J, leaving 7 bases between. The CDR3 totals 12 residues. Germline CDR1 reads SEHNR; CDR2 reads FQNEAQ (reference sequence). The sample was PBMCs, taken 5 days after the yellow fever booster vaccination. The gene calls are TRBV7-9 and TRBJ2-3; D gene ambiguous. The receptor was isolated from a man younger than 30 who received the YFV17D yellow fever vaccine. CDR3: CASVLSTDTQYF. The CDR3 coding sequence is TGTGCCAGTGTATTGAGCACAGATACGCAGTATTTT.